Below are 3 T cell receptor beta chains sequenced from a single sample in a study of regulatory T cells in long-lasting Graves disease (dated by TCRdb to the early 2020s). The time point label, as the study defines it: newly diagnosed GD, antithyroid drugs for less than 3 months. RNA was extracted from PBMCs in TRIzol for both TCR sequencing and RNA sequencing. The library was built by means of multiplex PCR. The sequencer was an Illumina HiSeq 4000. To build TCR beta libraries, CDR3 regions were amplified by Arm-PCR using iRepertoire HTBI primers. Through fastp at Q25 and MiXCR, TCRdb rebuilt clones from the public reads, retaining in-frame beta chains. Rows are unified per CDR3 protein, each entry keeping the most common DNA and genes. Here the sample has over 200,000 distinct CDR3 sequences; around 20% occur a single time. Around 20% of the sample comes from the top ten. The sequenced sample was peripheral blood mononuclear cells (PBMCs), obtained at new diagnosis, from a patient treated with antithyroid drugs. The origin of the receptors is a female donor with Graves disease.

This clonotype was counted between two and nine times. The chain joins TRBV24-1 to TRBJ2-1; no definite D call. The CDR3 loop spans 13 amino acids. Germline-derived CDR1 and CDR2 are KGHDR and SFDVKD. Trimming shortened V by 4 bases and J by 6 bases, and 9 bases separated the two germline ends. The CDR3 DNA reads as TGTGCCACCAGTGAACCCGGCACCAATGAGCAGTTCTTC. Its translation is CATSEPGTNEQFF.

There are many counts of this clonotype. The gene calls are TRBV12-3 or TRBV12-4 and TRBJ1-2; D is possibly TRBD1 (5 bases). This CDR3 spans 12 amino acids. V dropped 4 bases and J dropped 8 bases, with 11 bases sitting between them. CDR3 region: CASSWDRLGYTF. Here the CDR3 DNA reads TGTGCCAGCAGTTGGGACCGTTTAGGCTACACCTTC.

V and J are TRBV20-1 and TRBJ2-2, with a tentative D call TRBD1 (5 bases). The CDR3 loop spans 14 amino acids. Trimming stripped 5 bases from V and 0 bases from J, with 10 bases between. Per the germline V gene, CDR1 is DFQATT and CDR2 is SNEGSKA (reference sequence). As DNA, the CDR3 is TGCAGTGCTTCCGACAGATCGAACACCGGGGAGCTGTTTTTT. Protein sequence: CSASDRSNTGELFF.